The next 17 T cell receptor beta chains were all read from a single sample in a study of shared clonotypes between healthy human individuals. Sequencing was performed with immunoSEQ multiplex PCR; in TCRdb, only in-frame clones are kept and a portion is missing. The repertoire holds some 2.1 million clones, with 85% to 95% as singletons. Input material: naive CD4+ T cells sorted from blood. As for subset: CD45RA+ positively selected. The receptor source for this set is a man aged 18-30 years in good health.

This clone has only one observation. This sequence joins TRBV18 and TRBJ2-7; D is perhaps TRBD1 (6 bases). This CDR3 has 16 amino acids. The V end lost 3 bases, the J end lost 0 bases, and 15 bases lay between the germline ends. Germline-derived CDR1 and CDR2 are KGHSH and LQKENI. The CDR3 DNA reads as TGTGCCAGCTCACCCTTTAACCGGGACAACTCCTACGAGCAGTACTTC. Translation gives CASSPFNRDNSYEQYF.

As for this clone: At the DNA level, this CDR3 is encoded by other sequences in the same sample as well. The chain carries TRBV18 and TRBJ1-4, with a possible D match to TRBD1 (5 bases). This CDR3 region has 16 residues. V was trimmed by 3 bases and J by 1 base, leaving 12 bases between them. Per germline, CDR1 KGHSH and CDR2 LQKENI. This CDR3 reads CASSPPTGGTNEKLFF. In DNA form, the CDR3 reads TGTGCCAGCTCACCTCCCACGGGGGGAACTAATGAAAAACTGTTTTTT.

V usage is TRBV6-1 and J usage is TRBJ2-2; D is undetermined. The CDR3 has 13 amino acids. The V and J ends lost 7 bases and 1 base respectively, with 7 bases between them. Germline CDR1 reads MNHNS; CDR2 reads SASEGT. The CDR3 DNA follows: TGTGCCAGCATTGCGATGAACACCGGGGAGCTGTTTTTT. It specifies CASIAMNTGELFF.

This sequence joins TRBV5-1 and TRBJ1-1; no clear D gene. This CDR3 comprises 15 residues. Trimming took off 2 bases at V and 4 bases at J, with 15 bases between the two ends. The germline CDR1 and CDR2 sequences are SGHRS and YFSETQ. In nucleotides, the CDR3 is TGCGCCAGCAGCTTAGCCCAGGCCCGGGGCACTGAAGCTTTCTTT. Encoded protein: CASSLAQARGTEAFF.

The chain employs TRBV10-3 and TRBJ2-3; 7 bases are shared with TRBD1. Trimming cost V 11 bases and J 0 bases; bases outside gene matches: 8. Looked up from germline, CDR1 is ENHRY and CDR2 is SYGVKD. The CDR3 runs 14 residues. CDR3 residues: CASQGVTSTDTQYF. The CDR3 coding sequence is TGTGCCTCCCAGGGGGTCACTAGCACAGATACGCAGTATTTT.

The CDR3, as DNA: TGTGCCAGTAGTACACAGACTAGCGGGAGATACGAGCAGTACTTC. Its translation: CASSTQTSGRYEQYF. V is TRBV19 and J is TRBJ2-7; 12 positions match TRBD2. This CDR3 is 15 amino acids long. The V and J ends lost 4 bases and 4 bases, in that order; junction bases with no gene match: 5. From germline, CDR1 is LNHDA and CDR2 SQIVND (reference sequence).

The chain couples TRBV18 to TRBJ2-7, with 9 bases aligning to TRBD2. With 2 bases clipped from V and 2 bases from J, the junction kept 7 bases outside the gene matches. The CDR3 has 16 residues. Germline V gene data show CDR1 as KGHSH and CDR2 as LQKENI. In DNA form, the CDR3 reads TGTGCCAGCTCACCATTTAGCGGGGGCGATACCTACGAGCAGTACTTC. Translation: CASSPFSGGDTYEQYF.

As regards this clone: Mismatch with germline at one junction end may stem from a read error. V and J are TRBV30 and TRBJ2-7; 8 positions agree with TRBD1. Germline lookup yields CDR1 GTSNPN and CDR2 SVGIG (reference sequence). The CDR3 has 13 residues. CDR3 bases: TGTGCCTGGGCTTCAGGGGGCTCCAACGAGCAGTACTTC. Its protein product is CAWASGGSNEQYF.

V gene TRBV7-2 combines with J gene TRBJ2-1; 8 nucleotides line up with TRBD2. This CDR3 region has 15 residues. V shed 2 bases, J shed 6 bases, and the junction held 6 bases outside the gene matches. CDR1 SGHTA and CDR2 FQGNSA come from the germline V gene. The chain's CDR3 is CASSLREGGFNEQFF. CDR3 bases: TGTGCCAGCAGCTTACGGGAGGGAGGTTTCAATGAGCAGTTCTTC.

This chain connects TRBV30 to TRBJ2-2; TRBD1 might be the D (6 bases). The CDR3 covers 14 residues. The V gene lost 0 bases and the J gene lost 6 bases, with 11 bases spanning the gap. Germline lookup yields CDR1 GTSNPN and CDR2 SVGIG (reference sequence). Here the CDR3 reads CAWSVQPGAGELFF. CDR3 bases: TGTGCCTGGAGTGTACAACCAGGGGCCGGGGAGCTGTTTTTT. The full variable domain, rest sourced from reference TRBV30 and TRBJ2-2, is SQTIHQWPATLVQPVGSPLSLECTVEGTSNPNLYWYRQAAGRGLQLLFYSVGIGQISSEVPQNLSASRPQDRQFILSSKKLLLSDSGFYLCAWSVQPGAGELFFGEGSRLTVL.

The V and J genes are TRBV28 and TRBJ2-7, with 7 bases that match TRBD1. CDR3 length equals 17 residues. CDR1 is MDHEN and CDR2 is SYDVKM in the germline V gene. V lost 6 bases and J lost 0; bases outside the gene matches: 14. CDR3 DNA sequence: TGTGCCAGCAGCCCCTCCCCCCGACAGGGTCCCTCCTACGAGCAGTACTTC. It encodes CASSPSPRQGPSYEQYF.

The V and J genes are TRBV5-4 and TRBJ2-6, with 11 positions matching TRBD1. This CDR3 has 16 amino acids. V lost 3 bases, J lost 4 bases, and 3 bases stayed unmatched. Germline values: CDR1 SGHNT, CDR2 YYREEE (reference sequence). The CDR3 DNA sequence: TGTGCCAGCAGCTCGGACAGGGGGCTCGGGGCCAACGTCCTGACTTTC. As protein: CASSSDRGLGANVLTF.

The rearrangement links TRBV2 to TRBJ1-1, with 7 nucleotides matching TRBD1. Per germline, CDR1 SNHLY and CDR2 FYNNEI. This CDR3 region has 15 residues. With 6 bases clipped from V and 2 bases from J, the junction kept 9 bases outside the gene matches. CDR3 in DNA: TGTGCCAGCAGGTCACAGGACAGGCCCAACACTGAAGCTTTCTTT. Its protein is CASRSQDRPNTEAFF.

In this sample, this clone turned up once. The genes are TRBV12-1 and TRBJ1-6; TRBD1, the table's D call, was not compared with the DNA. TRBV12-1 is shown as a pseudogene. The CDR3 loop spans 16 amino acids. CDR3 residues: CASSLTGTGFNSPLHF. The CDR3, as DNA: TGTGCCAGCAGCTTGACCGGGACAGGGTTTAATTCACCCCTCCACTTT.

The chain employs TRBV6-5 and TRBJ1-6; the match to TRBD1 covers 9 bases. CDR1 MNHEY and CDR2 SVGAGI come from the germline V gene. The CDR3 is 14 amino acids. V lost 4 bases, J lost 6 bases, and 1 base stayed unmatched. The chain's CDR3 is CASSWDRVNSPLHF. In DNA form, the CDR3 reads TGTGCCAGCAGTTGGGACAGGGTTAATTCACCCCTCCACTTT.

This clone was seen only a few times. This chain connects TRBV7-9 to TRBJ1-3; tentatively, D is TRBD1 (5 bases). V was cut by 4 bases and J by 4 bases, with 14 bases left in between. This CDR3 contains 15 residues. Germline CDR1 SEHNR, CDR2 FQNEAQ (reference sequence). CDR3 protein: CASSSMAGIGNTIYF. DNA for the CDR3: TGTGCCAGCAGCTCTATGGCAGGGATCGGAAACACCATATATTTT.

The chain carries TRBV2 and TRBJ1-5; D ambiguous. Germline V gives CDR1 SNHLY, CDR2 FYNNEI. V gave up 2 bases and J gave up 0 bases, with 8 bases separating them. CDR3 size: 15 residues. The CDR3 loop is CASSEKLYSNQPQHF. The CDR3 region has the DNA TGTGCCAGCAGTGAAAAGTTGTATAGCAATCAGCCCCAGCATTTT.